At least ten counts were recorded for the clone carrying this T cell receptor (beta chain). No antigen is known for it. RNA transcripts were the template for amplifying TCR beta CDR3 regions. The HTBI primer set was used in a first-round RT-PCR of the TCR CDR3. TCRdb itself ran the multiplex PCR reads through MiXCR, one entry per CDR3 protein. Found here are some 510,000 distinct CDR3 sequences, less than 25% of them singletons; the top ten hold 26%. There are 16 residues in the CDR3. V was pared by 4 bases and J by 7 bases, with 11 bases of the junction left unmatched. CDR1 is SGHVS and CDR2 is FQNEAQ in the germline V gene. These data are taken from a study of T cells in Graves' hyperthyroidism and ophthalmopathy. Study context: Peripheral blood was secured at the point of initial diagnosis, before any treatment.

A lack of ophthalmopathy progression within 18 months defined stable Graves' hyperthyroidism. Clinical symptoms, serum thyroxine, TRAb, thyroid ultrasound and orbital computed tomography established diagnosis. Study-wide points: Model-based prediction identified ophthalmopathy a median approximately 6 months prior to its onset.

Sequenced input: blood. The TCR was taken from a man between 18 and 35 years old with Graves' hyperthyroidism. V gene TRBV7-8 combines with J gene TRBJ2-2; 8 nucleotides match TRBD1. The CDR3 DNA reads TGTGCCAGCAGCTCTTTAACCGGGACAGGAAGCGGGGAGCTGTTTTTT. As protein: CASSSLTGTGSGELFF. The full variable domain, in which reference TRBV7-8 and TRBJ2-2 provide the parts outside the CDR3, is GAGVSQSPRYKVAKRGQDVALRCDPISGHVSLFWYQQALGQGPEFLTYFQNEAQLDKSGLPSDRFFAERPEGSVSTLKIQRTQQEDSAVYLCASSSLTGTGSGELFFGEGSRLTVL.